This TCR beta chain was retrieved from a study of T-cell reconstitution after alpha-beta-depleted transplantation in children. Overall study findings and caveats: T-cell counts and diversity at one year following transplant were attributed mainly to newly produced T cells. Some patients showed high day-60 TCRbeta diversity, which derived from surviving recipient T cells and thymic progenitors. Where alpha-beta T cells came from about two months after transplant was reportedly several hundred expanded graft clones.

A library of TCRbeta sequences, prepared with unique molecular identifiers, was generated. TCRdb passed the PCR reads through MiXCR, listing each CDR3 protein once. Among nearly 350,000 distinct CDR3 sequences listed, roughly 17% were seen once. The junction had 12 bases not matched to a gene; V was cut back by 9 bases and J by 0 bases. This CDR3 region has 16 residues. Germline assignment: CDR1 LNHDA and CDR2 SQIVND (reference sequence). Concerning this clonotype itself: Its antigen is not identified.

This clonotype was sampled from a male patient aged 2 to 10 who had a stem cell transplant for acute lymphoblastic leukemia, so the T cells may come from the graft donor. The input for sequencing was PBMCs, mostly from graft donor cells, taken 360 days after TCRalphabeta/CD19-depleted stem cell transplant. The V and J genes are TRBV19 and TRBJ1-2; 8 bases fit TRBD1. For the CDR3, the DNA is TGTGCCAGCCACCGGGACAGGTTTTTTCCTAACTATGGCTACACCTTC. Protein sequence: CASHRDRFFPNYGYTF.